One T cell receptor (beta chain) is described in this entry. Its specificity is not known. Trimming left V 0 bases short and J 8 bases short, with 21 bases between. There are 17 residues in the CDR3. CDR1 is SGHTS, CDR2 YDEGEE, per germline. These data belong to a study of shared clonotypes between healthy human individuals. Study summary: The donor pool was made up of two women and three men aged 18 to 49. General study results and limits: Memory subsets generally showed lower estimated richness than naive subsets. Since donors were few, the genetic and exposure-history diversity represented was limited.

Generated by immunoSEQ multiplex PCR, the TCRdb table keeps only in-frame clones and is missing some. The sample has about 100,000 clones, over 65% seen once. The study enrolled healthy HIV-negative adults without recent acute infections or vaccinations as donors. J is TRBJ2-4 and V is TRBV5-8, with D tentatively TRBD1 or TRBD2 (5 bases each). The receptor's source is a woman in her twenties or thirties in good health. Specimen: memory CD8+ T cells sorted from blood. As for subset: CD45RO+ cells pooled with CCR7-negative TemRA cells. The CDR3 DNA is TGTGCCAGCAGCTTGGGGGGGTTCGGGACCTTAAGGGACATTCAGTACTTC. This sequence encodes CASSLGGFGTLRDIQYF.